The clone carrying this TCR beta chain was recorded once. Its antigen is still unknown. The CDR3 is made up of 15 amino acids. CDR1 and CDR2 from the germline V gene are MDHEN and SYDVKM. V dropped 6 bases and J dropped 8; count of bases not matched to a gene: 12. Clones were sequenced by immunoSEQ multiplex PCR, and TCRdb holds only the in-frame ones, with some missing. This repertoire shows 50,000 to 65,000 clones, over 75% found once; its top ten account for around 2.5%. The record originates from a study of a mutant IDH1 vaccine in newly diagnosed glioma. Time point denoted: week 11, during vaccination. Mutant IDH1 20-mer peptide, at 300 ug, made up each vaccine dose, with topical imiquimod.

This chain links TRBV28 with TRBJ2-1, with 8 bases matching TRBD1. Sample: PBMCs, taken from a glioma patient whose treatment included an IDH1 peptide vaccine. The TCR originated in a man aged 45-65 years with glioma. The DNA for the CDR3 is TGTGCCAGCAGCTACGGACAGGGAGCGAAAGATGAGCAGTTCTTC. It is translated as CASSYGQGAKDEQFF. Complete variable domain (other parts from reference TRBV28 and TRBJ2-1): DVKVTQSSRYLVKRTGEKVFLECVQDMDHENMFWYRQDPGLGLRLIYFSYDVKMKEKGDIPEGYSVSREKKERFSLILESASTNQTSMYLCASSYGQGAKDEQFFGPGTRLTVL.